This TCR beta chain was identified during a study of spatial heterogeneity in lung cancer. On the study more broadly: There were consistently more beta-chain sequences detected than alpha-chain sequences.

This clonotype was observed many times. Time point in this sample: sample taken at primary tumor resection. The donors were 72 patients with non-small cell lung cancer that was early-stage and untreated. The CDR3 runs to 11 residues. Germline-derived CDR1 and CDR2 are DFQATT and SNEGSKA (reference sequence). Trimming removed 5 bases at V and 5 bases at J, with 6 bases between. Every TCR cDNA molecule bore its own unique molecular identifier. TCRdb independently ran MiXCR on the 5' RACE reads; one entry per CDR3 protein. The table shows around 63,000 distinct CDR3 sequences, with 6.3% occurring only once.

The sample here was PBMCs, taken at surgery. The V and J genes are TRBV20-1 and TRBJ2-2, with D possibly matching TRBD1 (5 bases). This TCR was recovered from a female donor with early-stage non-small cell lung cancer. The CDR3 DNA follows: TGCAGTGCTCAGGGAACCGGGGAGCTGTTTTTT. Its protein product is CSAQGTGELFF.